This T cell receptor (beta chain) is drawn from a study of blood T cells in healthy people across ages. Next came a second PCR, run for roughly 6 to 11 cycles, which used a sample-barcoded 5' primer along with a J-beta primer mix. TCRdb analysed the 5' RACE reads with MiXCR anew, one entry per CDR3 protein. This repertoire shows around 1,800,000 distinct CDR3 sequences, about two fifths found once; its top ten account for 23%. Whole-study results and caveats: CMV status of donors was not determined, possibly confounding expanded clonotype changes. TCR beta diversity, measured per million T cells, fell in a roughly linear way with age.

The CDR3 contains 13 residues. The V gene's germline CDR1 is SGHTA and CDR2 FQGNSA. Every donor contributed ten milliliters of peripheral blood by blood draw. With regard to this clonotype: What it recognizes is unknown. A read error may produce the germline difference seen at one junction end.

The clonotype originates from a human donor in good health. The sample consisted of blood. V gene TRBV7-2 combines with J gene TRBJ2-4; a weak D match, TRBD2 (5 bases). CDR3 in DNA: TGTGCCAGTAGCTTAGGAGGCTGGGACATTCAGTACTTC. This gives the protein CASSLGGWDIQYF.